A selection of T cell receptor beta chains follows, all from one sample in a study of beta chain features in type 1 diabetes. Sequenced by immunoSEQ multiplex PCR; TCRdb stores in-frame clones only, minus some. The table has some 300,000 clones, approximately 8% seen once. The specimen sequenced was central memory CD4+ T cells from blood. These receptors all come from a woman aged 18-29 years in good health. Each CDR3 is given with its conserved first and last residue. Each record gives: clone size, V gene, J gene, D gene, CDR3 protein, CDR3 DNA. A D gene is named only where the DNA matches it firmly. Rows give clone size only sometimes, using once, few, many, or a class for an expanded clone.

few	TRBV7-8	TRBJ1-1	.	CASRDEGEAFF	TGTGCCAGCAGGGACGAAGGGGAAGCTTTCTTT
.	TRBV30	TRBJ1-1	.	CAWGGRTEAFF	TGTGCCTGGGGGGGGCGCACTGAAGCTTTCTTT
.	TRBV5-6	TRBJ2-3	.	CASSSDWIRTDTQYF	TGTGCCAGCAGCAGTGACTGGATTCGCACAGATACGCAGTATTTT
.	TRBV9	TRBJ2-5	TRBD2	CASSKVTSGVETQYF	TGTGCCAGCAGCAAAGTTACTAGCGGGGTTGAGACCCAGTACTTC
few	TRBV28	TRBJ2-2	.	CASSSHTGELFF	TGTGCCAGCAGTTCCCACACCGGGGAGCTGTTTTTT
.	TRBV6-1	TRBJ2-5	TRBD2	CASTRLAGETQYF	TGTGCCAGCACACGGCTAGCGGGGGAGACCCAGTACTTC
.	TRBV7-2	TRBJ2-3	.	CASRPRRVSGTDTQYF	TGTGCCAGCAGGCCTCGCAGGGTCTCCGGCACAGATACGCAGTATTTT
.	TRBV5-1	TRBJ1-5	.	CANRGCSNQPQHF	TGCGCCAATCGAGGGTGTAGCAATCAGCCCCAGCATTTT
.	TRBV19	TRBJ2-7	TRBD2	CASSIMRETRHEQYF	TGTGCCAGTAGTATAATGCGGGAGACGAGGCACGAGCAGTACTTC
.	TRBV5-1	TRBJ2-1	TRBD1	CASSLEDRGYNEQFF	TGCGCCAGCAGCTTGGAGGACAGGGGATACAATGAGCAGTTCTTC